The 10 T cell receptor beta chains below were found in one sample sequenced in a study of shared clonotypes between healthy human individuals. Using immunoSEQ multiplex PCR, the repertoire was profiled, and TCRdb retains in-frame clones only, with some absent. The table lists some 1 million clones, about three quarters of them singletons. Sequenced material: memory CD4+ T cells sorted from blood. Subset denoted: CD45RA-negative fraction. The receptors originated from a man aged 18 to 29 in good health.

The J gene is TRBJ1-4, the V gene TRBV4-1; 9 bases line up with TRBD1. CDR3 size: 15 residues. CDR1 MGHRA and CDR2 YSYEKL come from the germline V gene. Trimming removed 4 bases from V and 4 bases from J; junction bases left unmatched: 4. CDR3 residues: CASSRTDRGNEKLFF. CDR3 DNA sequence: TGCGCCAGCAGCCGTACGGACAGGGGTAATGAAAAACTGTTTTTT.

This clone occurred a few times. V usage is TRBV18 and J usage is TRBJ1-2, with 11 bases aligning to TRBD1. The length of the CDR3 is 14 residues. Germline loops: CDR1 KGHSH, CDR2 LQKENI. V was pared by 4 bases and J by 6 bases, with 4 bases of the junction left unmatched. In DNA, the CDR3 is TGTGCCAGCTCACTCTCGGGACAGGGGGATGGCTACACCTTC. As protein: CASSLSGQGDGYTF.

The CDR3 loop reads CASSMTAAYNEQFF. CDR3 nucleotides: TGTGCCAGCAGCATGACTGCCGCCTACAATGAGCAGTTCTTC. The chain has TRBV2 and TRBJ2-1, with D unclear. The CDR3 consists of 14 residues. Germline loops: CDR1 SNHLY, CDR2 FYNNEI. Trimming shortened V by 6 bases and J by 2 bases, and 11 bases separated the two germline ends.

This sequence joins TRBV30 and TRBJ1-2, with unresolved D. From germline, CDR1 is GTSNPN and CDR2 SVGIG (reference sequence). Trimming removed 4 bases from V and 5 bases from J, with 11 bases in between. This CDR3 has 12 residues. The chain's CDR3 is CAWTARVYGYTF. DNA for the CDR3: TGTGCCTGGACCGCTCGGGTGTATGGCTACACCTTC.

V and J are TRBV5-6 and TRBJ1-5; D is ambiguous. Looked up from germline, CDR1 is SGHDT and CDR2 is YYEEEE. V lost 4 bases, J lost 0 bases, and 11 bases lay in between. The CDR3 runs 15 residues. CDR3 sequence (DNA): TGTGCCAGCAGCCTAGGGTTCTATAGCAATCAGCCCCAGCATTTT. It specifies CASSLGFYSNQPQHF.

CDR3 sequence: CASSISPGNYNEQFF. In DNA form, the CDR3 reads TGTGCCAGCAGTATCAGTCCGGGAAACTACAATGAGCAGTTCTTC. The V call is TRBV7-8, the J call TRBJ2-1, with D possibly TRBD2 on 5 matching bases. This CDR3 is 15 amino acids long. Trimming took off 6 bases at V and 3 bases at J, with 15 bases between the two ends. Germline assignment: CDR1 SGHVS and CDR2 FQNEAQ.

CDR3 loop: CASSTRTGTEAFF. The CDR3 DNA sequence: TGTGCCAGTAGTACGAGGACGGGAACTGAAGCTTTCTTT. The V and J genes are TRBV19 and TRBJ1-1; D unclear. Deletions cut 4 bases from V and 5 bases from J, with 11 bases between. This CDR3 region has 13 residues. Germline V gives CDR1 LNHDA, CDR2 SQIVND (reference sequence).

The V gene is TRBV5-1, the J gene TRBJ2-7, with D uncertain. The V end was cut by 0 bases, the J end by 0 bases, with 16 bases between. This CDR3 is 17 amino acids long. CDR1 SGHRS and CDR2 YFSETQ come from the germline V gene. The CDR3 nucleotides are TGCGCCAGCAGCTTGGCACCCGGATCCGCCAACTCCTACGAGCAGTACTTC. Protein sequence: CASSLAPGSANSYEQYF.

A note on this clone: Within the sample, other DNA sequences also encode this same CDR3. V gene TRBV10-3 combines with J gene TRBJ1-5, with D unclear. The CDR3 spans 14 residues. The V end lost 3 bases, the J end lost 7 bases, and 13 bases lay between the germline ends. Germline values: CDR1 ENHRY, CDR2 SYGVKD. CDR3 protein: CAISDGETGQPQHF. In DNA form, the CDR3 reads TGTGCCATCAGTGACGGGGAAACGGGCCAGCCCCAGCATTTT.

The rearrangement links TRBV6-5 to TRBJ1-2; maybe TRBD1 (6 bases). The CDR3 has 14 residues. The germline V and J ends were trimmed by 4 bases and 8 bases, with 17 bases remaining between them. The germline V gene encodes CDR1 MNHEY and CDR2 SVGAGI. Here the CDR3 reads CASSFGAGARGYTF. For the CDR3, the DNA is TGTGCCAGCAGTTTCGGAGCAGGGGCGCGCGGCTACACCTTC.